This T cell receptor (beta chain) emerged from a study of neurological immune-mediated disorders. This clonotype was found many times. What it recognizes is unknown. General study findings and limits: One related-CDR3 cluster, which may be a signature, held the repertoires of 18 of 34 multiple sclerosis patients after phylogenetic grouping. Whereas HTLV-1-associated myelopathy showed the most TCR clonal expansion, multiple sclerosis showed the least, with levels below those of healthy controls.

TCRdb passed the 5' RACE reads through MiXCR, listing each CDR3 protein once. The table shows 20,000 or so distinct CDR3 sequences, with about 2.6% occurring only once. The CDR3 length is 13 residues. Per the germline V gene, CDR1 is SGHTA and CDR2 is FQGNSA. Trimming removed 5 bases at V and 2 bases at J, with 8 bases between. This TCR came from a woman under 30 with multiple sclerosis. The chain carries TRBV7-2 and TRBJ2-3; D unclear. Sequences were obtained from PBMCs. The CDR3: CASSPQYTDTQYF. In DNA, the CDR3 is TGTGCCAGCAGCCCACAATACACAGATACGCAGTATTTT.